This entry lists 10 T cell receptor beta chains sequenced from one sample in a study of T cells in localized non-small cell lung cancer. Using immunoSEQ multiplex PCR, the repertoire was profiled, and TCRdb retains in-frame clones only, with some absent. The data contain some 66,000 clones, almost 85% of them singletons. The specimen comprised peripheral blood, sampled before any cancer treatment. The source of these receptors is an older female donor with stage I lung adenocarcinoma.

The V gene is TRBV5-5, the J gene TRBJ2-3, with 12 nucleotides matching TRBD2. This CDR3 comprises 16 residues. The V segment lost 0 bases and the J segment 8 bases; nucleotides outside the gene matches: 7. The germline V gene has CDR1 SGHKS and CDR2 YYEKEE (reference sequence). The chain's CDR3 is CASSLVVTSGSGTQYF. The CDR3 DNA follows: TGTGCCAGCAGCTTGGTAGTGACTAGCGGGAGTGGTACGCAGTATTTT.

This chain uses TRBV11-3 with TRBJ2-4; D may be TRBD1 or TRBD2 (5 bases each). CDR3 length equals 15 residues. Per the germline V gene, CDR1 is SGHNT and CDR2 is YENEEA. V gave up 2 bases and J gave up 1 base, with 9 bases separating them. CDR3 nucleotide sequence: TGTGCCAGCAGCTTATGGGGGTCCGCCAAAAACATTCAGTACTTC. It yields the protein CASSLWGSAKNIQYF.

The chain links TRBV13 to TRBJ2-7, with D perhaps matching TRBD2 (5 bases). V lost 6 bases and J 1 base, leaving 13 bases between the germline ends. The CDR3 length is 14 residues. Germline V gives CDR1 PRHDT, CDR2 FYEKMQ (reference sequence). In nucleotides, the CDR3 is TGTGCCAGCAGTCAGGAGCGGTCTTCCTACGAGCAGTACTTC. The encoded protein is CASSQERSSYEQYF. Together with reference TRBV13 and TRBJ2-7, the CDR3 gives the full variable domain: AAGVIQSPRHLIKEKRETATLKCYPIPRHDTVYWYQQGPGQDPQFLISFYEKMQSDKGSIPDRFSAQQFSDYHSELNMSSLELGDSALYFCASSQERSSYEQYFGPGTRLTVT.

The chain combines TRBV6-5 with TRBJ2-5, with TRBD2 matching over 7 bases. The V segment lost 0 bases and the J segment 8 bases; nucleotides outside the gene matches: 3. Germline loops: CDR1 MNHEY, CDR2 SVGAGI. The CDR3 sequence is 13 residues long. Here the CDR3 reads CASSYSSGNTQYF. DNA for the CDR3: TGTGCCAGCAGTTACTCCAGCGGGAACACCCAGTACTTC.

The chain recombines TRBV6-6 with TRBJ1-1; D may be TRBD1 (6 bases). Germline V gene sequence: CDR1 MNHNY, CDR2 SVGAGI (reference sequence). The V gene lost 5 bases and the J gene lost 7 bases, with 20 bases spanning the gap. This CDR3 is 15 amino acids long. CDR3 nucleotides: TGTGCCAGCAGTCCCCCGGGGGCGCGGGAATATGAAGCTTTCTTT. Translated: CASSPPGAREYEAFF.

The chain couples TRBV7-9 to TRBJ2-1, with D perhaps matching TRBD1 or TRBD2 (5 bases each). V shed 4 bases and J shed 5 bases, with 24 bases lying between them. Germline V lookup: CDR1 SEHNR, CDR2 FQNEAQ (reference sequence). The CDR3 covers 18 residues. DNA of the CDR3: TGTGCCAGCAGCTCTAAGTTCGTGGGGCAGGGAGAGAACAATGAGCAGTTCTTC. The encoded protein is CASSSKFVGQGENNEQFF. Full variable domain (remainder filled in from reference TRBV7-9 and TRBJ2-1): DTGVSQNPRHKITKRGQNVTFRCDPISEHNRLYWYRQTLGQGPEFLTYFQNEAQLEKSRLLSDRFSAERPKGSFSTLEIQRTEQGDSAMYLCASSSKFVGQGENNEQFFGPGTRLTVL.

The V and J genes are TRBV6-1 and TRBJ1-1; the D is unclear. V shed 2 bases and J shed 5 bases, with 9 bases lying between them. Germline CDR1 reads MNHNS; CDR2 reads SASEGT. The length of the CDR3 is 13 residues. In nucleotides, the CDR3 is TGTGCCAGCAGTGAACAGATGGGGACTGAAGCTTTCTTT. This translates into CASSEQMGTEAFF.

The V call is TRBV27, the J call TRBJ2-3; D not certain. The CDR3 totals 13 residues. Trimming pared 5 bases from V and 4 bases from J, leaving 10 bases between. The V gene's germline CDR1 is MNHEY and CDR2 SMNVEV (reference sequence). CDR3 DNA: TGTGCCAGCAGTCGGAACGAGGCAGATACGCAGTATTTT. Encoded protein: CASSRNEADTQYF.

This CDR3 is CASSMEGQDVVGRVEKLFF. The CDR3 bases are TGTGCCAGCAGCATGGAGGGACAGGATGTCGTGGGGCGTGTGGAAAAACTGTTTTTT. V gene TRBV5-8 combines with J gene TRBJ1-4; 8 nucleotides line up with TRBD1. The CDR3 runs to 19 residues. The V gene's germline CDR1 is SGHTS and CDR2 YDEGEE. Losses at the gene ends were 4 bases for V and 8 bases for J; bases not matched to a gene: 22.

V gene TRBV30 combines with J gene TRBJ2-3, with 8 positions matching TRBD2. V lost 3 bases, J lost 2 bases, and 1 base stayed unmatched. This CDR3 is 13 amino acids long. Germline loops: CDR1 GTSNPN, CDR2 SVGIG (reference sequence). CDR3 sequence reads: CAWSGRVTDTQYF. The CDR3 DNA follows: TGTGCCTGGAGCGGGAGGGTCACAGATACGCAGTATTTT.